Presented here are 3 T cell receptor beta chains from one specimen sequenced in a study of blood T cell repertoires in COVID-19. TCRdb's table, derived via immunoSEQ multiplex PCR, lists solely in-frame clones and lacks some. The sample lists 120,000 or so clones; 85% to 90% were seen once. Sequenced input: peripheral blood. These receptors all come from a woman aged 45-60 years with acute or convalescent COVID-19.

CDR3 in DNA: TGTGCCAGCAGCCCTGGGACAGCCTATGGCTACACCTTC. Amino acids: CASSPGTAYGYTF. The chain combines TRBV12-3 or TRBV12-4 with TRBJ1-2, with 7 bases that match TRBD1. The CDR3 has 13 amino acids. The J segment lost 4 bases and the V segment lost 6 bases, leaving 5 bases of the junction unmatched.

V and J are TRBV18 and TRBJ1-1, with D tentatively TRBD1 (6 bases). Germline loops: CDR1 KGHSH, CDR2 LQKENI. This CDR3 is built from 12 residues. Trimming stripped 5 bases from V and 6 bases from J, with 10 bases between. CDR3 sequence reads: CASSSGTPEAFF. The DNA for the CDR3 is TGTGCCAGCTCATCTGGGACACCTGAAGCTTTCTTT.

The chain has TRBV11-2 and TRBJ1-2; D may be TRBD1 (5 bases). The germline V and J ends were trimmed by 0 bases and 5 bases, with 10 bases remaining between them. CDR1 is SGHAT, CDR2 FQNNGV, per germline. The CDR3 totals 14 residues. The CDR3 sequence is CASSLDSGLYGYTF. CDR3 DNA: TGTGCCAGCAGCTTAGATTCAGGGCTATATGGCTACACCTTC.